This is a list of T cell receptor beta chains from one sample in a study of cytomegalovirus exposure and HLA in healthy donors. Data came from immunoSEQ multiplex PCR; TCRdb stores just in-frame clones and leaves some out. The sample yields 110,000 to 150,000 clones, roughly 79% seen once. Input material: PBMCs. These receptors were collected from a woman in her forties in good health and CMV-seronegative. The CDR3 runs from the conserved cysteine through the conserved F or W. A D gene is named only where the DNA matches it firmly. Size tells how often a clone was seen (once, few, many) or the class of an expanded clone, and some rows leave it out.

j_call | clone_size | d_call | v_call | cdr3_aa | cdr3_nt
TRBJ2-5 | - | TRBD1 | TRBV7-3 | CASSPGTVQETQYF | TGTGCCAGCAGCCCAGGGACAGTTCAAGAGACCCAGTACTTC
TRBJ2-3 | - | - | TRBV7-9 | CASSHAYSGTDTQYF | TGTGCCAGCAGTCACGCCTATAGCGGCACAGATACGCAGTATTTT
TRBJ2-2 | - | TRBD1 | TRBV6-6 | CASRRQGTGELFF | TGTGCCAGCAGACGACAGGGTACCGGGGAGCTGTTTTTT
TRBJ1-2 | - | - | TRBV9 | CASSVVGGQNYGYTF | TGTGCCAGCAGCGTAGTCGGGGGGCAGAACTATGGCTACACCTTC
TRBJ1-1 | - | - | TRBV7-8 | CASSSHPVGSAEAFF | TGTGCCAGCAGCTCCCACCCGGTCGGAAGCGCTGAAGCTTTCTTT
TRBJ2-7 | - | TRBD2 | TRBV7-8 | CASSLGTSGSYFSYEQYF | TGTGCCAGCAGCTTAGGGACTAGCGGGTCCTACTTCTCCTACGAGCAGTACTTC
TRBJ2-4 | - | TRBD1 | TRBV19 | CASSPNRDRGKYF | TGTGCCAGTAGCCCTAATAGGGACAGGGGAAAGTACTTC
TRBJ1-5 | few | TRBD1 | TRBV5-1 | CASSQTGGDQPQHF | TGCGCCAGCAGCCAGACAGGGGGTGATCAGCCCCAGCATTTT
TRBJ2-5 | - | TRBD2 | TRBV6-6 | CASGWVGTSGKLTQYF | TGTGCCAGCGGCTGGGTTGGGACTAGCGGGAAACTTACCCAGTACTTC
TRBJ2-5 | - | TRBD2 | TRBV6-5 | CASSYGTIETQYF | TGTGCCAGCAGTTACGGGACTATAGAGACCCAGTACTTC
TRBJ2-7 | - | - | TRBV30 | CAWSVPGFPYEQYF | TGTGCCTGGAGTGTACCCGGGTTCCCCTACGAGCAGTACTTC
TRBJ2-5 | few | - | TRBV5-1 | CASSLQGQETQYF | TGCGCCAGCAGCTTACAGGGTCAAGAGACCCAGTACTTC
TRBJ2-5 | - | TRBD1 | TRBV27 | CASSFFDRAAGETQYF | TGTGCCAGCAGTTTTTTCGACAGGGCGGCTGGAGAGACCCAGTACTTC
TRBJ1-1 | - | - | TRBV7-3 | CATAPPGSGEAFF | TGTGCCACCGCCCCCCCGGGATCCGGTGAAGCTTTCTTT
TRBJ2-2 | - | - | TRBV6-1 | CASSEDSTGELFF | TGTGCCAGCAGTGAAGATAGCACCGGGGAGCTGTTTTTT
TRBJ2-5 | - | - | TRBV19 | CASRDYRGNKETQYF | TGTGCCAGTAGGGACTACAGGGGTAACAAGGAGACCCAGTACTTC
TRBJ2-1 | - | - | TRBV5-1 | CASSSAGSLVPWDEQFF | TGCGCCAGCAGCAGCGCCGGGTCATTGGTTCCTTGGGATGAGCAGTTCTTC
TRBJ2-2 | once | - | TRBV4-3 | CASSQDSGARELFF | TGCGCCAGCAGCCAAGATTCTGGGGCCCGGGAGCTGTTTTTT
TRBJ1-5 | - | TRBD1 | TRBV4-1 | CASSWDRGQPQHF | TGCGCCAGCAGCTGGGACAGGGGCCAGCCCCAGCATTTT
TRBJ2-2 | - | TRBD2 | TRBV10-3 | CAIRERTSVSTGELFF | TGTGCCATCAGGGAGAGGACTAGCGTTTCCACCGGGGAGCTGTTTTTT
TRBJ2-7 | - | TRBD1 | TRBV7-9 | CASSSNRPSSTGMVYEQYF | TGTGCCAGCAGCTCGAATCGCCCGTCGTCGACAGGGATGGTCTACGAGCAGTACTTC
TRBJ2-5 | - | TRBD2 | TRBV18 | CASSRTLAGVGETQYF | TGTGCCAGCTCACGAACACTAGCGGGAGTTGGAGAGACCCAGTACTTC
TRBJ2-3 | - | TRBD2 | TRBV29-1 | CSVETVSASGVTDTQYF | TGCAGCGTTGAAACCGTATCGGCTAGCGGGGTCACAGATACGCAGTATTTT
TRBJ2-3 | - | TRBD1 | TRBV5-1 | CASSLSGQGADTQYF | TGCGCCAGCAGCTTAAGCGGACAGGGGGCTGATACGCAGTATTTT